This entry lists 29 T cell receptor beta chains sequenced from one sample in a study of T cell repertoires in cytomegalovirus infection. The antigens of these receptors remain unknown. TCRdb redid the calling of the reads with MiXCR, one entry per CDR3 protein. The sample has some 130,000 distinct CDR3 sequences; 25% to 35% are singletons. Source: CD8+ T cells from cultured PBMCs, taken from culture after CMV antigen stimulation. The receptors shown here come from a human donor in good health (CMV status not recorded). Some clones in this sample may be carry-over from other donors' samples.

This clonotype came up a few times. J is TRBJ1-2 and V is TRBV4-1; no reliable D call. The CDR3 extends over 13 amino acids. Trimming removed 4 bases at V and 9 bases at J, with 15 bases between. Germline values: CDR1 MGHRA, CDR2 YSYEKL. The CDR3 reads CASSPPRRMRYTF. CDR3 in DNA: TGCGCCAGCAGCCCGCCCCGTCGGATGCGCTACACCTTC.

The V call is TRBV12-3 or TRBV12-4, the J call TRBJ2-1; a weak D match, TRBD2 (7 bases). The CDR3 has 15 residues. The V end lost 3 bases, the J end lost 5 bases, and 14 bases lay between the germline ends. The CDR3 DNA reads TGTGCCAGCAGTTTCGGGGGGCGCTTGAACAATGAGCAGTTCTTC. Protein: CASSFGGRLNNEQFF.

This clonotype was counted ten times or more. The chain links TRBV7-8 to TRBJ2-3; tentative D call: TRBD2 (6 bases). Germline values: CDR1 SGHVS, CDR2 FQNEAQ. This CDR3 is 15 amino acids long. Between the trimmed V and J ends, which lost 1 base and 2 bases, there was a span of 10 bases. CDR3 region: CASSLVGLNTDTQYF. CDR3 sequence (DNA): TGTGCCAGCAGCTTAGTGGGACTTAACACAGATACGCAGTATTTT.

This rearrangement joins TRBV3-1 to TRBJ1-1, with D uncertain. Per the germline V gene, CDR1 is LGHDT and CDR2 is YNNKEL (reference sequence). V was pared by 0 bases and J by 10 bases, with 15 bases between. This CDR3 comprises 14 residues. This chain's CDR3 is CASSQDENSRRAFF. The CDR3 DNA sequence: TGTGCCAGCAGCCAAGATGAGAACTCTCGAAGAGCTTTCTTT.

The chain is built from TRBV28 and TRBJ2-2; 11 nucleotides agree with TRBD2. From germline, CDR1 is MDHEN and CDR2 SYDVKM. J was trimmed by 7 bases and V by 6 bases; bases with no gene match: 10. There are 16 residues in the CDR3. The CDR3 is CASSFLAGGPGGELFF. The CDR3, as DNA: TGTGCCAGCAGCTTCTTAGCGGGGGGGCCTGGCGGGGAGCTGTTTTTT.

This clonotype was counted ten times or more. The rearrangement joins TRBV7-6 to TRBJ1-1; D may be TRBD1 (5 bases). Germline loops: CDR1 SGHVS, CDR2 FNYEAQ. This CDR3 region has 16 residues. The V and J ends lost 5 bases and 3 bases respectively, with 19 bases between them. Written as DNA, the CDR3 is TGTGCCAGCAGCGCCCGGTGGGGGGAAATAGACACTGAAGCTTTCTTT. It yields the protein CASSARWGEIDTEAFF.

In this sample, this clonotype turned up a few times. The genes are TRBV28 and TRBJ1-2; 7 bases are a match to TRBD1. Per the germline V gene, CDR1 is MDHEN and CDR2 is SYDVKM. V was pared by 6 bases and J by 4 bases, with 8 bases of the junction left unmatched. This CDR3 region has 14 residues. Written as DNA, the CDR3 is TGTGCCAGCAGCCACAGGGGACGGTTCTATGGCTACACCTTC. It specifies CASSHRGRFYGYTF.

At least ten counts were recorded for this clonotype. The chain combines TRBV12-3 or TRBV12-4 with TRBJ2-3; D possibly corresponds to TRBD2 (6 bases). V lost 6 bases and J lost 3, with 16 bases in between. This CDR3 comprises 15 residues. CDR3 nucleotides: TGTGCCAGCAGGACGGGGGACGATGGGACAGATACGCAGTATTTT. It encodes CASRTGDDGTDTQYF.

This rearrangement joins TRBV6-5 to TRBJ2-3, with D hard to call. Germline values: CDR1 MNHEY, CDR2 SVGAGI. This CDR3 has 14 amino acids. V shed 0 bases and J shed 5 bases, with 9 bases lying between them. CDR3 DNA: TGTGCCAGCAGTTACTCGAACCTTGGAGATACGCAGTATTTT. Protein sequence: CASSYSNLGDTQYF.

The chain joins TRBV15 to TRBJ2-7; 11 nucleotides line up with TRBD2. The V gene end was trimmed by 0 bases and the J gene end by 2 bases; junction bases not matched to a gene: 6. The CDR3 has 17 amino acids. Germline loops: CDR1 LNHNV, CDR2 YYDKDF (reference sequence). The CDR3, as DNA: TGTGCCACCAGCAGAGAGGTCCTAGCGGGGGGAGCCTACGAGCAGTACTTC. This codes for CATSREVLAGGAYEQYF.

This clonotype appeared many times. The chain couples TRBV6-5 to TRBJ1-2, with 7 positions matching TRBD1. CDR1 MNHEY and CDR2 SVGAGI come from the germline V gene. The CDR3 length is 12 residues. V lost 5 bases, J lost 8 bases, and 5 bases stayed unmatched. The DNA of the CDR3 is TGTGCCAGCAGTAGACAGGGTCAGGGCTACACCTTC. Its translation is CASSRQGQGYTF.

J is TRBJ2-7 and V is TRBV7-9; no clear D. The CDR3 spans 13 residues. V was pared by 2 bases and J by 3 bases, with 8 bases between. Germline V gene lookup returns CDR1 SEHNR and CDR2 FQNEAQ (reference sequence). CDR3 region: CASSLLSDYEQYF. DNA for the CDR3: TGTGCCAGCAGCTTACTGTCAGACTACGAGCAGTACTTC.

This clonotype was seen more than once but under ten times. This sequence joins TRBV7-8 and TRBJ2-7; 9 nucleotides align to TRBD1. The V gene's germline CDR1 is SGHVS and CDR2 FQNEAQ. V was pared by 5 bases and J by 0 bases, with 5 bases of the junction left unmatched. The CDR3 is 15 amino acids. The DNA for the CDR3 is TGTGCCAGCAGCGGGGGGACAGGGCCCTCCTACGAGCAGTACTTC. It is translated as CASSGGTGPSYEQYF.

The CDR3 region is CASSLREPRYEQYF. CDR3 DNA sequence: TGTGCCAGCAGCTTAAGGGAGCCGCGCTACGAGCAGTACTTC. The chain couples TRBV7-2 to TRBJ2-7; TRBD2 might be the D (5 bases). V lost 2 bases, J lost 3 bases, and 11 bases lay in between. The CDR3 runs 14 residues. Germline lookup yields CDR1 SGHTA and CDR2 FQGNSA.

This clonotype was seen a handful of times. The chain employs TRBV15 and TRBJ2-5, with D possibly matching TRBD1 (6 bases). Trimming took off 5 bases at V and 0 bases at J, with 22 bases between the two ends. Germline V gives CDR1 LNHNV, CDR2 YYDKDF (reference sequence). CDR3 length equals 18 residues. Here the CDR3 reads CATSPPRDLYRDQETQYF. CDR3 bases: TGTGCCACCAGCCCCCCTCGGGACCTGTACAGGGACCAAGAGACCCAGTACTTC.

The chain joins TRBV7-9 to TRBJ1-5; D is undetermined. V shed 5 bases and J shed 7 bases, with 9 bases lying between them. CDR1 is SEHNR, CDR2 FQNEAQ, per germline (reference sequence). There are 12 residues in the CDR3. This chain's CDR3 is CASSIDQQPQHF. The CDR3 nucleotides read TGTGCCAGCAGCATAGACCAACAGCCCCAGCATTTT.

The chain links TRBV20-1 to TRBJ1-2; tentatively, D is TRBD1 (5 bases). The CDR3 has 12 amino acids. Per the germline V gene, CDR1 is DFQATT and CDR2 is SNEGSKA (reference sequence). V lost 2 bases to trimming and J lost 8 bases, with 12 bases between them. CDR3 in amino acids: CSARQGQKGYTF. For the CDR3, the DNA is TGCAGTGCTAGACAGGGTCAAAAAGGCTACACCTTC.

This clonotype has only a few counts. The chain has TRBV29-1 and TRBJ2-7; TRBD1 agrees at 8 bases. J was trimmed by 3 bases and V by 5 bases; bases with no gene match: 9. CDR3 length equals 14 residues. Germline CDR1 and CDR2: SQVTM and ANQGSEA. CDR3 DNA sequence: TGCAGCGTTTGGACAGGGCAAGGAGACTACGAGCAGTACTTC. Amino acid sequence: CSVWTGQGDYEQYF.

This chain connects TRBV11-2 to TRBJ2-3; D ambiguous. This CDR3 is 14 amino acids long. V was pared by 2 bases and J by 6 bases, with 12 bases between. Germline V gives CDR1 SGHAT, CDR2 FQNNGV. This CDR3 is CASSLSWGRDTQYF. CDR3 DNA sequence: TGTGCCAGCAGCTTAAGTTGGGGAAGGGATACGCAGTATTTT.

The rearrangement uses TRBV24-1 and TRBJ1-2; TRBD1 matches at 9 bases. The CDR3 is 13 amino acids. Trimming at V came to 6 bases and at J to 5 bases, leaving 3 bases not matched to a gene. Looked up from germline, CDR1 is KGHDR and CDR2 is SFDVKD. In DNA, the CDR3 is TGTGCCACCAGTCCCGGGACAGGGTATGGCTACACCTTC. Protein product: CATSPGTGYGYTF.

In the case of this clonotype: A much larger clone differs from this one at a single base, so this may be a read error. The V gene is TRBV7-6, the J gene TRBJ2-7; TRBD1 matches 10 bases. CDR1 SGHVS and CDR2 FNYEAQ come from the germline V gene. The CDR3 extends over 14 amino acids. As DNA, the CDR3 is TGTGCCAGCAGCTTAGGACAGGGGGCCGACGACCAGTACTTC. Residues: CASSLGQGADDQYF.

The table lists this clonotype with a few counts. V usage is TRBV2 and J usage is TRBJ1-2; D ambiguous. Trimming shortened V by 3 bases and J by 1 base, and 9 bases separated the two germline ends. The CDR3 has 14 amino acids. Germline V gene data show CDR1 as SNHLY and CDR2 as FYNNEI. The DNA of the CDR3 is TGTGCCAGCAGTGAGATCAGGAGTAACTATGGCTACACCTTC. This encodes CASSEIRSNYGYTF. Based on the CDR3 plus reference TRBV2 and TRBJ1-2, the full variable domain is EPEVTQTPSHQVTQMGQEVILRCVPISNHLYFYWYRQILGQKVEFLVSFYNNEISEKSEIFDDQFSVERPDGSNFTLKIRSTKLEDSAMYFCASSEIRSNYGYTFGSGTRLTVV.

For the CDR3, the DNA is TGTGCCAGCACCCGGCCCCCACAAAGGGGGGACTATGGCTACACCTTC. It translates to CASTRPPQRGDYGYTF. The gene calls are TRBV12-3 or TRBV12-4 and TRBJ1-2; D possibly corresponds to TRBD1 (6 bases). V lost 7 bases, J lost 3 bases, and 21 bases lay in between. The length of the CDR3 is 16 residues.

This clonotype has a count of ten or more. This chain links TRBV7-2 with TRBJ1-2, with D tentatively TRBD1 (5 bases). Germline values: CDR1 SGHTA, CDR2 FQGNSA. The CDR3 consists of 15 residues. V dropped 1 base and J dropped 4 bases, with 13 bases sitting between them. CDR3 coding DNA: TGTGCCAGCAGCTTAGACGCTGGACACAGCTATGGCTACACCTTC. Protein product: CASSLDAGHSYGYTF.

The chain employs TRBV6-1 and TRBJ2-3; 9 bases are shared with TRBD2. V lost 11 bases, J lost 0 bases, and 6 bases stayed unmatched. Germline V gene sequence: CDR1 MNHNS, CDR2 SASEGT. The CDR3 contains 14 residues. DNA of the CDR3: TGTGCCCTTTTAGCGGGGGTTAGCACAGATACGCAGTATTTT. Translation: CALLAGVSTDTQYF.

This clonotype has just a few counts. The chain links TRBV6-1 to TRBJ2-3, with a possible D match to TRBD2 (5 bases). The CDR3 has 15 amino acids. The germline V gene encodes CDR1 MNHNS and CDR2 SASEGT. The germline V and J ends were trimmed by 6 bases and 4 bases, with 17 bases remaining between them. The CDR3 sequence: CASSERRGFADTQYF. The CDR3 DNA reads TGTGCCAGCAGCGAACGTCGAGGGTTCGCAGATACGCAGTATTTT.

Many counts were recorded for this clonotype. The chain joins TRBV12-3 or TRBV12-4 to TRBJ2-2; D is undetermined. There are 13 residues in the CDR3. Trimming removed 3 bases from V and 5 bases from J, with 7 bases in between. The chain's CDR3 is CASSFAWTGELFF. The CDR3 DNA reads TGTGCCAGCAGTTTTGCCTGGACCGGGGAGCTGTTTTTT.

The rearrangement uses TRBV27 and TRBJ2-7; 7 bases are a match to TRBD1. The germline gives CDR1 MNHEY, CDR2 SMNVEV (reference sequence). The length of the CDR3 is 16 residues. V gave up 8 bases and J gave up 7 bases; unmatched junction bases: 20. CDR3 in DNA: TGTGCCAGCTCATCCCGAGGAGGACAGGCCTCGTTGGAGCAGTACTTC. Its translation is CASSSRGGQASLEQYF.

This clonotype has only one observation. One end of the junction is discordant with germline, which a read error may explain. The chain uses TRBV7-4 and TRBJ2-1; 8 nucleotides match TRBD2. From germline, CDR1 is SGHVT and CDR2 SQSDAQ. CDR3 size: 16 residues. The DNA for the CDR3 is TGTGCCAGCAACTTAGACCGCGGGGGGCCCTACAATGAGCAGTTCTTC. It yields the protein CASNLDRGGPYNEQFF.